These 22 T cell receptor beta chains originate from one sample sequenced in a study of blood T cells in healthy people across ages. Primers used in a second PCR of roughly 6 to 12 cycles were a sample-barcoded 5' primer and a J-beta primer mix. TCRdb re-called the 5' RACE reads with MiXCR, one entry per CDR3 protein. The table records roughly 800,000 distinct CDR3 sequences, approximately 53% of them present only once. Sequences were obtained from blood. These receptor sequences come from an elderly man in good health.

The table lists this clonotype with a few counts. V is TRBV27 and J is TRBJ2-3, with TRBD1 as a possible D gene (7 bases). Germline CDR1 and CDR2: MNHEY and SMNVEV (reference sequence). V gave up 6 bases and J gave up 2 bases, with 18 bases separating them. There are 16 residues in the CDR3. The DNA of the CDR3 is TGTGCCAGCAGAGGGGGCGGGACATTACTCACAGATACGCAGTATTTT. As protein: CASRGGGTLLTDTQYF.

J is TRBJ1-1 and V is TRBV29-1; D is possibly TRBD1 (6 bases). Trimming stripped 0 bases from V and 2 bases from J, with 22 bases between. CDR3 length: 18 amino acids. CDR1 SQVTM and CDR2 ANQGSEA come from the germline V gene. DNA of the CDR3: TGCAGCGTTGAAGATCTTGTGGGGGCAAGATGGGAAAACACTGAAGCTTTCTTT. Its translation is CSVEDLVGARWENTEAFF.

V usage is TRBV7-9 and J usage is TRBJ2-7; 11 bases map to TRBD2. With 5 bases clipped from V and 7 bases from J, the junction kept 10 bases outside the gene matches. The CDR3 is made up of 15 amino acids. The V gene's germline CDR1 is SEHNR and CDR2 FQNEAQ (reference sequence). The CDR3 protein is CASSAIAGGPHEQYF. The CDR3 nucleotides are TGTGCCAGCAGCGCGATAGCGGGAGGGCCCCATGAGCAGTACTTC.

The chain has TRBV27 and TRBJ2-5, with 12 bases that match TRBD2. From germline, CDR1 is MNHEY and CDR2 SMNVEV (reference sequence). The length of the CDR3 is 14 residues. V was pared by 8 bases and J by 11 bases, with 12 bases of the junction left unmatched. Here the CDR3 DNA reads TGTGCCAGCTCCCAGACTAGCGGGAGAAGGGAGCAGTACTTC. Its protein product is CASSQTSGRREQYF.

The V gene is TRBV5-1, the J gene TRBJ2-5, with TRBD1 as a possible D gene (6 bases). Germline loops: CDR1 SGHRS, CDR2 YFSETQ. Trimming shortened V by 0 bases and J by 6 bases, and 15 bases separated the two germline ends. The length of the CDR3 is 15 residues. CDR3 residues: CASSLDTGNGKTQYF. DNA of the CDR3: TGCGCCAGCAGCTTGGATACAGGGAATGGAAAGACCCAGTACTTC.

V is TRBV7-9 and J is TRBJ2-5, with 12 bases aligning to TRBD2. The V and J ends lost 8 bases and 1 base, in that order; junction bases with no gene match: 14. There are 18 residues in the CDR3. CDR1 SEHNR and CDR2 FQNEAQ come from the germline V gene (reference sequence). This CDR3 is CASAGLAGKHSVQETQYF. CDR3 in DNA: TGTGCCAGCGCTGGACTAGCGGGAAAGCACTCAGTCCAAGAGACCCAGTACTTC.

The CDR3 region is CATSDLPGLPAGYTDTQYF. CDR3 in DNA: TGTGCCACCAGTGATCTCCCCGGGCTCCCAGCGGGATACACAGATACGCAGTATTTT. The chain has TRBV24-1 and TRBJ2-3; 7 bases are a match to TRBD2. Losses at the gene ends were 3 bases for V and 2 bases for J; bases not matched to a gene: 16. The CDR3 is made up of 19 amino acids. Looked up from germline, CDR1 is KGHDR and CDR2 is SFDVKD.

The CDR3 spells CSARGGTHPDTQYF. The CDR3 nucleotides are TGCAGTGCCCGAGGGGGTACCCATCCAGATACGCAGTATTTT. V gene TRBV20-1 combines with J gene TRBJ2-3; tentative D call: TRBD1 (6 bases). This CDR3 spans 14 amino acids. Germline V gives CDR1 DFQATT, CDR2 SNEGSKA (reference sequence). The V and J ends lost 6 bases and 4 bases respectively, with 17 bases between them.

The chain has TRBV11-2 and TRBJ2-3, with unresolved D. The V end was cut by 0 bases, the J end by 4 bases, with 17 bases between. The CDR3 is made up of 17 amino acids. Germline V CDR1 and CDR2: SGHAT, FQNNGV. The CDR3 spells CASSLERRPLGPDTQYF. The CDR3 nucleotides read TGTGCCAGCAGCTTAGAACGCAGACCCCTAGGTCCAGATACGCAGTATTTT. The full variable domain, its missing parts supplied by reference TRBV11-2 and TRBJ2-3, is EAGVAQSPRYKIIEKRQSVAFWCNPISGHATLYWYQQILGQGPKLLIQFQNNGVVDDSQLPKDRFSAERLKGVDSTLKIQPAKLEDSAVYLCASSLERRPLGPDTQYFGPGTRLTVL.

The J gene is TRBJ1-5, the V gene TRBV3-1; D not certain. The CDR3 loop spans 15 amino acids. Germline CDR1 reads LGHDT; CDR2 reads YNNKEL (reference sequence). V was pared by 0 bases and J by 7 bases, with 13 bases between. CDR3 bases: TGTGCCAGCAGCCAAGATCTGCCCACGGGGCAGCCCCAGCATTTT. Its protein product is CASSQDLPTGQPQHF.

V gene TRBV12-3 or TRBV12-4 combines with J gene TRBJ2-7; D is ambiguous. The CDR3 length is 14 residues. The germline V and J ends were trimmed by 2 bases and 3 bases, with 11 bases remaining between them. The CDR3 nucleotides are TGTGCCAGCAGTTTACGAGGAAAATTCTACGAGCAGTACTTC. Translation gives CASSLRGKFYEQYF.

This clonotype was seen more than once but under ten times. The chain uses TRBV7-2 and TRBJ2-1; D possibly uses TRBD1 or TRBD2 (5 bases each). Germline CDR1 and CDR2: SGHTA and FQGNSA. The V and J ends lost 8 bases and 4 bases respectively, with 15 bases between them. This CDR3 contains 14 residues. The CDR3 nucleotides read TGTGCCAGCGGCAAGGGGACCGCATACAATGAGCAGTTCTTC. Translation: CASGKGTAYNEQFF.

V usage is TRBV10-2 and J usage is TRBJ2-3; 11 bases align to TRBD2. Germline V gene lookup returns CDR1 WSHSY and CDR2 SAAADI. The CDR3 is made up of 19 amino acids. The junction had 8 bases not matched to a gene; V was cut back by 0 bases and J by 0 bases. This CDR3 reads CASSESKTSGRRSTDTQYF. The CDR3 coding sequence is TGCGCCAGCAGTGAGTCAAAAACTAGCGGGAGACGCAGCACAGATACGCAGTATTTT.

J is TRBJ2-5 and V is TRBV12-5; maybe TRBD2 (6 bases). Trimming removed 5 bases from V and 11 bases from J, with 18 bases in between. The germline gives CDR1 LGHNT, CDR2 FRNRAP. This CDR3 is built from 13 residues. The CDR3 coding sequence is TGTGCTAGTGGTGGGGACGCGGGGAATGAGCAGTACTTC. This sequence encodes CASGGDAGNEQYF.

The V and J genes are TRBV7-3 and TRBJ2-2; 9 nucleotides line up with TRBD1. From germline, CDR1 is SGHTA and CDR2 FQGTGA. The CDR3 loop spans 16 amino acids. The V segment lost 4 bases and the J segment 1 base; nucleotides outside the gene matches: 4. The CDR3, as DNA: TGTGCCAGCAGCTCCCGACAGGGGGGGAACACCGGGGAGCTGTTTTTT. It specifies CASSSRQGGNTGELFF.

This sequence joins TRBV5-1 and TRBJ1-6; a weak D match, TRBD1 (5 bases). Trimming stripped 2 bases from V and 2 bases from J, with 11 bases between. Per the germline V gene, CDR1 is SGHRS and CDR2 is YFSETQ. The CDR3 loop spans 16 amino acids. The CDR3 here is CASSFGRDAYNSPLHF. DNA for the CDR3: TGCGCCAGCAGCTTCGGACGGGACGCCTATAATTCACCCCTCCACTTT.

V and J are TRBV6-1 and TRBJ2-1; D is uncertain. This CDR3 contains 14 residues. Between the trimmed V and J ends, which lost 3 bases and 5 bases, there was a span of 11 bases. Germline CDR1 reads MNHNS; CDR2 reads SASEGT. The CDR3 DNA is TGTGCCAGCAGTGAGAGCCAGAGCGACAATGAGCAGTTCTTC. It yields the protein CASSESQSDNEQFF.

V usage is TRBV27 and J usage is TRBJ2-5; D is possibly TRBD1 (6 bases). The J call may be faulty, since TRBJ2-7 better matches the DNA end. Germline CDR1 reads MNHEY; CDR2 reads SMNVEV (reference sequence). CDR3 length: 15 amino acids. CDR3 sequence (DNA): TGTGCCAGCAGTTTATCGATTAGGGGGACCTACGAGCAGTACTTC. It is translated as CASSLSIRGTYEQYF.

The J gene is TRBJ2-5, the V gene TRBV5-1; TRBD2 aligns across 7 bases. The CDR3 totals 14 residues. J gave up 5 bases and V 5 bases, and 9 bases lay outside the gene matches. Germline CDR1 and CDR2: SGHRS and YFSETQ. The CDR3 nucleotides are TGCGCCAGCAGACTAACGGGAGGTCCGGAGACCCAGTACTTC. Its translation: CASRLTGGPETQYF.

This chain links TRBV20-1 with TRBJ2-5; maybe TRBD1 (6 bases). Deletions cut 2 bases from V and 4 bases from J, with 17 bases between. This CDR3 has 15 residues. In germline, CDR1 is DFQATT, CDR2 SNEGSKA (reference sequence). CDR3 sequence reads: CSARKRDTGRETQYF. The CDR3 region has the DNA TGCAGTGCTAGAAAACGGGACACGGGACGAGAGACCCAGTACTTC.

J is TRBJ2-1 and V is TRBV6-4; 14 positions match TRBD2. CDR3 length: 16 residues. V trimming: 3 bases; J trimming: 10 bases; junction bases outside the gene matches: 8. CDR1 MRHNA and CDR2 SNTAGT come from the germline V gene. The DNA for the CDR3 is TGTGCCAGCAGTGAGAGACTAGCGGGAGGGCTAGTCGAGCAGTTCTTC. Its protein is CASSERLAGGLVEQFF.

This clonotype appeared a few times. This chain joins TRBV7-2 and TRBJ1-5, with a possible D match to TRBD1 (5 bases). This CDR3 comprises 16 residues. Trimming left V 4 bases short and J 0 bases short, with 13 bases between. The V gene's germline CDR1 is SGHTA and CDR2 FQGNSA. CDR3 nucleotide sequence: TGTGCCAGCAGCTCGCCGGGACGGTATAGCAATCAGCCCCAGCATTTT. Its translation: CASSSPGRYSNQPQHF.